This T cell receptor (beta chain) was observed in a study of cytomegalovirus exposure and HLA in healthy donors. V was clipped by 2 bases and J by 6 bases, with 16 bases between them. The CDR3 has 15 amino acids. Germline lookup yields CDR1 MNHNS and CDR2 SASEGT. This clone turned up a few times. A multiplex PCR was run with 60 Vbeta primers and 13 Jbeta primers. Clones were sequenced by immunoSEQ multiplex PCR, and TCRdb holds only the in-frame ones, with some missing. The sample carries more than 100,000 clones, roughly 9.6% recorded once. The chain combines TRBV6-1 with TRBJ1-2; tentative D call: TRBD1 (6 bases). The TCR originated in a middle-aged woman in good health and CMV-seropositive. The sequencing sample was made of PBMCs. CDR3 region: CASSETPDYRDGYTF. Here the CDR3 DNA reads TGTGCCAGCAGTGAAACCCCCGATTACAGGGATGGCTACACCTTC.